This entry describes one T cell receptor beta chain. The antigen is unknown. This specimen belongs to a study of cytomegalovirus exposure and HLA in healthy donors. V was clipped by 1 base and J by 5 bases; unmatched bases: 16. This CDR3 is built from 18 residues. Per germline, CDR1 SEHNR and CDR2 FQNEAQ (reference sequence). A multiplex PCR was run with 60 Vbeta primers and 13 Jbeta primers. This table comes from immunoSEQ multiplex PCR, and its TCRdb copy is limited to in-frame clones, with some not included. The sample yields 150,000 to 200,000 clones, about 80% seen once. Findings of the study overall: The later analysis indicated that the majority of CMV-associated TCR beta chains appeared HLA-restricted. According to a later analysis, donors in an Asian-associated ancestry cluster reportedly had fewer N-insertions than the roughly 720-donor mean. Some highly shared sequence variants likely arose as a pipeline artifact.

The chain is built from TRBV7-9 and TRBJ2-5; 7 nucleotides line up with TRBD2. Sequenced: PBMCs. This clonotype was sampled from a woman in her thirties or forties in good health and CMV-seronegative. Written as DNA, the CDR3 is TGTGCCAGCAGCTTAGACCATAGGGCTAGCGGTTATCCGGAGACCCAGTACTTC. Encoded protein: CASSLDHRASGYPETQYF.